This T cell receptor beta chain was retrieved from a study of a mutant IDH1 vaccine in newly diagnosed glioma listed by TCRdb under 2021. With respect to the entire study: In the chemotherapy-containing groups, vaccination started alongside temozolomide cycles, whereas in patients who had radiotherapy alone it started 4-6 weeks after radiotherapy. Visit V12 was the week-35 safety follow-up and visit V13 was the week-47 end of study. Of the 25 to 35 patients who were treated, about 62% were male and roughly 38% were female, and the mean age was around 40 years. Peripheral blood was drawn at six visits: V03 (baseline), V05, V07, V10, V12 and V13. Before enrollment, most patients had been given radiochemotherapy with temozolomide as standard therapy, while the rest had received either radiotherapy alone or temozolomide alone. Longitudinal TCRB deep sequencing was performed for about two dozen treated patients wherever samples were available for exploratory analyses.

The time point label corresponds to: week 35, safety follow-up. Each vaccine dose, consisting of 300 ug of a 20-mer mutant IDH1 peptide in Montanide, was administered subcutaneously with topical imiquimod. Eight vaccinations were administered to patients in weeks 1, 3, 5, 7, 11, 15, 19 and 23, corresponding to visits V03 through V10. The donors had newly diagnosed IDH1-mutant astrocytomas of WHO grade 3 or 4 that showed loss of nuclear ATRX. The samples were drawn from NOA16, a multicentre, single-arm, open-label phase I trial in Germany that tested a mutant IDH1 peptide vaccine in humans for the first time. Genomic DNA for TCRB sequencing was extracted from EDTA blood using the DNeasy Blood and Tissue Kit. For this clone: The antigen it binds to is not known. There are no base qualities to consult, and no much larger clone falls within one base.

Results and caveats for the whole study, not just this receptor: Vaccine-induced immune responses across multiple MHC alleles were detected in 80% to 95% of patients. No apparent relationship was observed between pseudoprogression and alterations in the top peripheral T cell clonotypes detected by TCRB sequencing. Selection of PBMC samples for TCRB deep sequencing was based on availability. According to the authors, sample limitations meant that analyses of patient blood samples could not be reproduced.

Libraries were made using the immunoSEQ multiplex PCR assay. The hsTCRB Kit was used according to the manufacturer's protocol to amplify rearranged TCR beta chain sequences. An Illumina MiSeq was used to sequence the TCRB libraries. Per the authors' processing: Demultiplexing, trimming and gene mapping were performed with the kit vendor's proprietary platform. As stored in TCRdb, this immuneACCESS dataset retains in-frame rearrangements with V and J assigned. A fraction of the clones does not appear; measured against another copy, unresolved V genes explain less than half of the discrepancy, and the remainder lacks a known reason. That table is the source of V, J and clone size, and D and trimming were worked out from the DNA. This sample holds tens of thousands of clones; approximately 80% were observed only once. The top ten hold under 7% of the sample. This TCR was recovered from a man aged 35 to 55 with glioma. The sample here was PBMCs, taken from a glioma patient whose treatment included an IDH1 peptide vaccine.

The sequenced DNA is TGTGCCAGCAGTTACCTAGACACCGGGGAGCTGTTTTTT. Translated, it reads CASSYLDTGELFF. The rearranged segments are TRBV6-6 and TRBJ2-2; too little of a D gene remains to name it. From the cysteine through the phenylalanine, the CDR3 covers 13 amino acids. Of all the DNA, just the CDR3 is kept, 39 bases in frame from base 1. As encoded in the germline V gene (reference sequence), CDR1 is MNHNY while CDR2 is SVGAGI. V is reduced by 2 bases and J by 3 bases, leaving a spacing of 4 bases between them.